These 9 T cell receptor beta chains share one sample of origin, sequenced in a study of blood T cell repertoires in COVID-19. Profiled with immunoSEQ multiplex PCR; TCRdb holds only in-frame clones, not every one. The sample includes approximately 210,000 clones, approximately 80% of them seen just once. Sequencing was carried out using PBMCs or T cells enriched from blood (not recorded which). The source of these receptors is a woman aged 45-65 years with acute COVID-19.

V gene TRBV6-5 combines with J gene TRBJ1-2; the match to TRBD1 covers 9 bases. The CDR3 has 15 residues. The germline gives CDR1 MNHEY, CDR2 SVGAGI. The V and J ends lost 10 bases and 0 bases, in that order; junction bases with no gene match: 9. CDR3 protein: CATRQGDPANYGYTF. The DNA of the CDR3 is TGTGCCACGAGACAGGGGGATCCCGCTAACTATGGCTACACCTTC.

The V call is TRBV10-3, the J call TRBJ2-5; D may be TRBD1 (5 bases). Germline V CDR1 and CDR2: ENHRY, SYGVKD. With 0 bases removed from V and 3 bases from J, the gap between germline ends came to 11 bases. The CDR3 spans 15 residues. Written as DNA, the CDR3 is TGTGCCATCAGTGAGTCAGCAGGGCCCGAAGAGACCCAGTACTTC. The encoded protein is CAISESAGPEETQYF.

This chain joins TRBV28 and TRBJ2-2; TRBD2 aligns across 11 bases. Germline CDR1 MDHEN, CDR2 SYDVKM. The J segment lost 6 bases and the V segment lost 6 bases, leaving 6 bases of the junction unmatched. This CDR3 has 15 amino acids. The CDR3 loop is CASSVAGGRAGELFF. CDR3 in DNA: TGTGCCAGCAGCGTAGCGGGAGGGCGGGCCGGGGAGCTGTTTTTT.

Of note for this clone: A junction boundary mismatches the germline segment, possibly from a read error. The V gene is TRBV4-3, the J gene TRBJ2-7; a possible D gene is TRBD1 (6 bases). The germline V gene encodes CDR1 LGHNA and CDR2 YSLEER. The CDR3 runs 13 residues. CDR3: CASSQAQTGPLGF. The CDR3 coding sequence is TGCGCCAGCAGCCAAGCCCAGACAGGTCCCCTTGGGTTC.

The J gene is TRBJ2-5, the V gene TRBV28, with TRBD1 matching 10 bases. Per germline, CDR1 MDHEN and CDR2 SYDVKM. The CDR3 is 15 residues long. After removal of 3 bases from V and 4 bases from J, the junction contained 5 bases not matched to a gene. Here the CDR3 reads CASSFGQGVRETQYF. The CDR3 DNA is TGTGCCAGCAGTTTTGGACAGGGGGTGCGAGAGACCCAGTACTTC.

The chain carries TRBV7-2 and TRBJ1-3; no reliable D call. This CDR3 region has 15 residues. Germline CDR1 SGHTA, CDR2 FQGNSA. V was trimmed by 5 bases and J by 0 bases, leaving 11 bases between them. CDR3 region: CASSIFESSGNTIYF. As DNA, the CDR3 is TGTGCCAGCAGCATATTTGAGAGCTCTGGAAACACCATATATTTT.

In this sample, this clone turned up a few times. V and J are TRBV18 and TRBJ2-6, with 9 bases lining up with TRBD1. The CDR3 runs to 18 residues. Trimming removed 6 bases from V and 0 bases from J; junction bases left unmatched: 9. Germline V gives CDR1 KGHSH, CDR2 LQKENI. The CDR3 spells CASSKDRGRSSGANVLTF. CDR3 in DNA: TGTGCCAGCTCGAAGGACAGGGGAAGGAGCTCTGGGGCCAACGTCCTGACTTTC.

This clone has just a few counts. The J gene is TRBJ2-1, the V gene TRBV6-2 or TRBV6-3; 10 bases line up with TRBD2. This CDR3 region has 17 residues. The J segment lost 1 base and the V segment lost 2 bases, leaving 5 bases of the junction unmatched. CDR1 and CDR2 (germline): MNHEY, SVGEGT. CDR3: CASSYPVSGRSYNEQFF. DNA for the CDR3: TGTGCCAGCAGTTACCCCGTTAGCGGGAGGTCCTACAATGAGCAGTTCTTC.

The V and J genes are TRBV7-9 and TRBJ1-5, with TRBD1 identical over 10 bases. From germline, CDR1 is SEHNR and CDR2 FQNEAQ (reference sequence). The trim removed 0 bases at V and 3 bases at J, leaving 5 bases unmatched. CDR3 length: 17 residues. CDR3 in DNA: TGTGCCAGCAGCTTAGCGGGGGACAGGGGCATCAATCAGCCCCAGCATTTT. Protein: CASSLAGDRGINQPQHF. The full variable domain, completed using reference TRBV7-9 and TRBJ1-5, is DTGVSQNPRHKITKRGQNVTFRCDPISEHNRLYWYRQTLGQGPEFLTYFQNEAQLEKSRLLSDRFSAERPKGSFSTLEIQRTEQGDSAMYLCASSLAGDRGINQPQHFGDGTRLSIL.